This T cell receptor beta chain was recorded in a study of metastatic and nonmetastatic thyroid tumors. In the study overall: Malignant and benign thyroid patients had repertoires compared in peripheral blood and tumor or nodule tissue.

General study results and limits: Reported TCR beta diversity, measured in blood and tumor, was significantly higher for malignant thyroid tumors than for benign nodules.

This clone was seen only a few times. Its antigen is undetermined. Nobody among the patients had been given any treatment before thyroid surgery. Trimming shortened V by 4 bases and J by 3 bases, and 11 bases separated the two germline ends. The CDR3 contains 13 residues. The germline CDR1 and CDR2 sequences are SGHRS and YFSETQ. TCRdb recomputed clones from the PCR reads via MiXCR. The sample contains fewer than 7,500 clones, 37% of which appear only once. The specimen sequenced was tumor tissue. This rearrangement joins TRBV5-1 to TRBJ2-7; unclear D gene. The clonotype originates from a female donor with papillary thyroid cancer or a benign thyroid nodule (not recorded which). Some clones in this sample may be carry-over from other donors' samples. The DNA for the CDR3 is TGCGCCAGCAGCCCCTTCCCACACTACGAGCAGTACTTC. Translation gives CASSPFPHYEQYF.